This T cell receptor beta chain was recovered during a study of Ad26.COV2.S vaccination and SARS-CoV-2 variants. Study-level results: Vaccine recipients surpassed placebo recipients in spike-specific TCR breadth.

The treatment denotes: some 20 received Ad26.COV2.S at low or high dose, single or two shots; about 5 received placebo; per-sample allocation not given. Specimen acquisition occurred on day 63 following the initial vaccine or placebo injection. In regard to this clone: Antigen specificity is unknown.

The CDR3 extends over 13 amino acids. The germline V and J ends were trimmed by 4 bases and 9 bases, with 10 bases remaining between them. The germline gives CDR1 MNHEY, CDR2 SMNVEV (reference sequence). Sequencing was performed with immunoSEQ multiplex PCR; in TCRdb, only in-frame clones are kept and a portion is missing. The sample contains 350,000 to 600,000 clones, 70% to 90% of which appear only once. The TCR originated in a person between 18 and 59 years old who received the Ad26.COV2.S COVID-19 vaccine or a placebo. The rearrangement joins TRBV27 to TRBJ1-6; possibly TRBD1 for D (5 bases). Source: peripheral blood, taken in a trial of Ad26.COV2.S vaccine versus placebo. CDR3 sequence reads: CASSSRGLSPLHF. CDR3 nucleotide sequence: TGTGCCAGCAGTTCGCGGGGACTTTCACCCCTCCACTTT.